The T cell receptor (beta chain) under discussion was sequenced for a study of cytomegalovirus exposure and HLA in healthy donors (TCRdb year 2017). Looking at the study overall: An earlier analysis of 587 of the donors reported under 300 Gb of sequence data and approximately 120 million unique TCR beta sequences obtained from 180 million or so T cells. An early release covering roughly 600 HLA-typed donors comprised approximately 290 gigabases of sequencing data and roughly 85 million unique TCR sequences. Among the approximately 430 genotyped donors, around 81% belonged to the genetic ancestry cluster associated with self-reported Caucasian donors. The study was designed to test whether signatures of past pathogen exposure could be identified by cataloging public T cell receptors. Using immunosequencing, the study profiled T cell repertoires from 550 to 750 subjects and related those repertoires to cytomegalovirus serostatus. In addition to the first cohort of 650 to 750 subjects, a separate validation cohort of approximately 130 different subjects was used. The study combined high-throughput TCR immunosequencing, statistical association of individual TCRs with disease status, and machine learning to predict cytomegalovirus infection status. In a later analysis, previously published TCR beta repertoires from several hundred donors were re-analyzed and high-resolution HLA genotyping was added so that TCR occurrence patterns could be studied. In the later analysis, no new phenotypic data were used to find candidate immune exposures; instead, reliance was placed on TCR beta sequences and their occurrence across donors. An earlier analysis of approximately 640 of the donors applied high-throughput TCR beta sequencing to assess whether each TCR beta V gene segment acted as functional or pseudogenic. Donor age, sex, ethnicity and CMV serostatus were collected together with the repertoire data. In a later genetic analysis, genome-wide SNP genotypes for about three fifths of the roughly 670 donors were used, and that subset was treated as a discovery cohort. Every repertoire in the discovery cohort had been generated on one and the same sequencing platform. Both class I and class II loci were covered by HLA typing, at four-digit resolution. The number of donors typed differed by locus, with roughly 620-630 for A, B, C, DRB1 and DQB1, around 520 for DQA1, 606 for DPA1, and 450 to 480 for DPB1. Four to six DR-DQ haplotypes were handled as single units for association and clustering, since linkage in the cohort was strong. On average, roughly 200,000 unique TCR beta nucleotide sequences were sequenced per donor among a few hundred genotyped donors of the cohort, with roughly 18% of those sequences being non-productive.

Measured from the cysteine to the phenylalanine, the CDR3 is 15 residues long. CDR3 DNA is the only sequence kept; it has 45 bases, read in frame from the first base. Trimming at the junction amounts to 5 bases on V and 3 bases on J, and the germline ends lie 17 bases apart. Per the germline V gene (reference sequence), MNHEY is the CDR1 and SMNVEV is the CDR2. Libraries came from the immunoSEQ multiplex PCR assay. The multiplex PCR relied on a mix of 60 forward primers for TCR Vbeta segments and 13 reverse primers for TCR Jbeta segments. A multiplex PCR assay on genomic DNA amplified the CDR3 region of rearranged TCR beta genes. The amplified TCR beta libraries were sequenced on the Illumina HiSeq System as 87-base-pair reads. The original methods were these. In a later analysis, roughly 80 million unique TCR beta chains were counted across the roughly 670 repertoires, and about 10 million of these chains were shared by at least two donors. To remove PCR and sequencing errors, raw reads were error-corrected and collapsed into unique sequences using a nearest-neighbor algorithm that merged closely related sequences. To assign V, D and J gene segments, CDR3 sequences were aligned to IMGT reference sequences. For a sequence to be retained, at least a six-nucleotide match to both a V gene segment and a J gene segment was required. A rearrangement was called productive if the CDR3 had no stop codons and remained in frame with V and J, and every other rearrangement was called non-productive. Following IMGT convention, CDR3 was defined as the stretch from the second conserved V-encoded cysteine to the conserved J-encoded phenylalanine. The earlier analysis of approximately 590 of the donors excluded any sequence lacking an unambiguous match to a single V gene segment. In an earlier analysis of a few hundred of the donors, a V segment was called functional when productive rearrangements were above 56.7%, and segregating when the standard deviation between donors exceeded 5%. A statistical classification framework was built to diagnose cytomegalovirus status from the catalog of TCR beta chain sequences. In a later analysis, TCR nucleotide sequences were compared against IMGT/GENE-DB human TR gene sequences so that V and J genes could be assigned. Using the TCRdist pipeline, a later analysis assigned CDR3 sequences along with most-parsimonious VDJ recombination scenarios. In a later analysis, each TCR beta chain was defined by its CDR3 amino acid sequence together with its V-gene family, and reads without a unique V-gene family were excluded. As a way to deal with suspected cross-contamination and a sequencing artifact, a later analysis dropped approximately 570 nucleotide sequences that were highly shared and had low generation probability. A later analysis calculated a clonal expansion index for each public chain from normalized within-repertoire ranks of inferred template counts. Generation probabilities in a later analysis came from a VDJ recombination model fitted to out-of-frame rearrangements, and those results were checked against IGoR. In a later analysis, hypergeometric tests were used to score TCR-TCR, TCR-HLA and TCR-CMV co-occurrence, with a repertoire-size bias correction applied to TCR pairs. A later analysis estimated false discovery rates by permuting HLA or CMV assignments 20 times. In a later analysis, co-occurring TCRs were grouped using DBSCAN, with TCRdist sequence similarity added in when clustering inside HLA-allele-positive subsets. Repertoires with fewer than 30,000 or more than 120,000 public chains, plus five repertoires with anomalous nucleotide sharing, were excluded from co-occurrence clustering. Sourced from immuneACCESS, this table was stored by TCRdb with only in-frame sequences that have V and J called. A share of the clones is absent; for the studies checked, an unresolved V gene accounts for under half, and the remainder has no known explanation. D and trimming were read from the DNA, whereas the V and J calls and clone size are those reported in that table. The sample table contains roughly 93,000 clones; only one count was recorded for over 70% of them. Approximately 11% of the sample is taken by the ten largest.

This clone was counted only a few times. Its specific antigen is unknown. There are no base qualities to consult, and no much larger clone falls within one base. The cohort comprised fewer than 750 healthy bone marrow donors. All cohort members were sampled while nominally healthy, although unrecorded immune exposures were likely present. The donor was CMV seropositive and was included in the group of 250 to 350 seropositive cohort members. Each donor provided a peripheral blood sample, and peripheral blood mononuclear cells were used for TCR beta sequencing. The Qiagen DNeasy Blood Extraction Kit was used to extract genomic DNA from the blood cell samples. Overall results and qualifications from the work: Compared with equally common non-associated chains, HLA-associated TCR beta chains in a later analysis were more clonally expanded and had lower generation probabilities. It was suggested by the authors that the approach could potentially be generalized to other disease states and immunological phenotypes. About 17 rarely observed V segments, including chromosome 9 orphons, were excluded from the earlier analysis of a few hundred of the donors because counts were too low. A total of fewer than 200 TCR beta chains were listed by the study as associated with cytomegalovirus. The 87-base-pair reads could not distinguish some IMGT-functional V segments, including TRBV6-2 and TRBV6-3, so those segments were excluded. Correlated functional status among segregating V segments might reflect linkage disequilibrium, but an unknown experimental factor could not be ruled out. The classifier was reported to diagnose cytomegalovirus status with high specificity and sensitivity in both the original cohort and the validation cohort. Roughly uniform sequencing depth across donors was assumed in presence/absence analyses, although this assumption may not hold. A later analysis associated about 17,000 TCR beta sequences with specific HLA alleles at a false discovery rate of 0.05. A further reported finding was that TCR beta sequences accurately predicted the HLA-A and HLA-B alleles for most subjects in the first cohort. Immune exposure information for the cohort was limited to CMV serostatus. According to a later genetic analysis, donors in an Asian-associated ancestry cluster had fewer N-insertions in productive TCRs than the roughly 670-donor mean. In a later analysis, most CMV-associated TCR beta chains were found to appear HLA-restricted, with HLA associations seemingly driven largely by CMV exposure. Across donors, most TCR sequences were observed very rarely, whereas some public TCRs were present in many individuals. In a later analysis, TCR association rates were found to vary across HLA loci, with the most associated TCRs seen for DRB1 alleles and the fewest for HLA-C alleles. An earlier analysis of some 560 of the donors showed that most TCR beta V segments appeared in productive rearrangements either about 87% or about 30% of the time, which broadly matched IMGT annotations. Several of the top co-occurrence clusters appeared to be linked to parvovirus B19, influenza, CMV and Epstein-Barr virus, according to a later analysis. V-gene and J-gene trimming of TCR beta chains was associated with a missense DCLRE1C variant in a later genetic analysis, and the association was replicated in an independent cohort. Strong co-occurrence of HLA alleles, especially DR and DQ, made assigning TCR associations to individual alleles difficult. A few of the identified cytomegalovirus-associated TCR beta chains were confirmed in vitro to be specific for cytomegalovirus antigens. A cluster of highly shared sequence variants was judged likely to be a technical artifact of the sequencing pipeline. Because some donors lacked HLA typing at each locus, the association tests relied only on the typed subset. Only TCR beta chains were sequenced in this cohort, and the absence of alpha or paired-chain data limited detectable features.

Sequenced material: PBMCs. Rearrangement joined TRBV27 to TRBJ2-7; TRBD2 is a possible D gene, resting on 6 matching bases. The sequence was collected from a man aged 18 to 29 in good health and CMV-seropositive. The sequence in DNA is TGTGCCAGCAGTATCGGGACCGGCGGGGACTACGAGCAGTACTTC. Its protein product is CASSIGTGGDYEQYF.